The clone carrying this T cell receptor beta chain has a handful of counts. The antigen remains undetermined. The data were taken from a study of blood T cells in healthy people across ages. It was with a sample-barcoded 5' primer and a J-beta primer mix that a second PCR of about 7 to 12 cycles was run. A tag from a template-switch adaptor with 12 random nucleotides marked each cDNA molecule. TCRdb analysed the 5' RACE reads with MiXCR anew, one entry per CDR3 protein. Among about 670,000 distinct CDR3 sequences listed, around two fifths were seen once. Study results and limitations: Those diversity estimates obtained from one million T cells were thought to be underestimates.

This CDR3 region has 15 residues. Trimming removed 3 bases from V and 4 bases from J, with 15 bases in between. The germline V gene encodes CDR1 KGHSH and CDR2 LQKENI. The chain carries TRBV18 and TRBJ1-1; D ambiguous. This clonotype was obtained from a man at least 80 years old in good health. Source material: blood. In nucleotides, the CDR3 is TGTGCCAGCTCACCTCGGAAGGGAGAGGGCACTGAAGCTTTCTTT. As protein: CASSPRKGEGTEAFF.